This T cell receptor beta chain was sequenced during a study of shared clonotypes between healthy human individuals. Study context: Donor composition was a couple of women and three men, aged 18 to 49.

Clones were sequenced by immunoSEQ multiplex PCR, and TCRdb holds only the in-frame ones, with some missing. There are about 1.5 million clones in the sample; around 95% occur only once, and more than 0.9% lies in the top ten. This CDR3 is built from 13 residues. The V end lost 6 bases, the J end lost 0 bases, and 11 bases lay between the germline ends. Germline V gene lookup returns CDR1 SQVTM and CDR2 ANQGSEA. A word on this clone: Other DNA sequences in this sample translate to the same CDR3.

Material: naive CD4+ T cells sorted from blood. The subset here: CD45RA+ positively selected. The chain links TRBV29-1 to TRBJ1-1, with D perhaps TRBD1 (6 bases). The receptor's source is a man aged 25 to 40 in good health. The CDR3 DNA sequence: TGCAGCGTAGAGACAGGTTTGAACACTGAAGCTTTCTTT. This translates into CSVETGLNTEAFF.